What follows are 13 T cell receptor beta chains derived from one specimen sequenced in a study of human T cells and chemical hapten exposure. Time point denoted: patch test 1, 2 weeks after DPC sensitization. This sample's treatment: therapeutic diphenylcyclopropenone sensitization with weekly scalp DPC. TCRdb analysed the RACE reads with MiXCR anew, one entry per CDR3 protein. The table has roughly 380,000 distinct CDR3 sequences, 4.8% seen once. The sequencing used whole blood, collected in connection with sensitization to the hapten diphenylcyclopropenone (DPC). The receptors were gathered from a woman aged 50 to 60 with alopecia areata. Some clones in this sample may be carry-over from other donors' samples.

This clonotype appeared many times. The chain carries TRBV20-1 and TRBJ1-4; TRBD1 might be the D (5 bases). This CDR3 spans 18 amino acids. Germline-derived CDR1 and CDR2 are DFQATT and SNEGSKA (reference sequence). The CDR3 here is CSTARRGERVPINEKLFF. In DNA, the CDR3 is TGCAGCACCGCCCGAAGGGGCGAACGGGTCCCGATTAATGAAAAACTGTTTTTT.

This chain joins TRBV20-1 and TRBJ1-5; D ambiguous. The CDR3 sequence is 15 residues long. CDR1 and CDR2 from the germline V gene are DFQATT and SNEGSKA (reference sequence). Deletions cut 2 bases from V and 0 bases from J, with 11 bases between. The CDR3 DNA reads as TGCAGTGCTAGACACAGCACAGATAGCAATCAGCCCCAGCATTTT. Protein product: CSARHSTDSNQPQHF.

This clonotype appeared many times. The V call is TRBV24-1, the J call TRBJ1-5; D uncertain. The V and J ends lost 2 bases and 1 base respectively, with 11 bases between them. CDR3 size: 16 residues. The germline V gene has CDR1 KGHDR and CDR2 SFDVKD. In DNA form, the CDR3 reads TGTGCCACCAGTGATTCGCATCCGGACAGCAATCAGCCCCAGCATTTT. Protein: CATSDSHPDSNQPQHF.

This clonotype was counted a few times. The chain has TRBV7-2 and TRBJ2-3, with TRBD2 matching over 9 bases. With 1 base clipped from V and 6 bases from J, the junction kept 14 bases outside the gene matches. Germline V gene data show CDR1 as SGHTA and CDR2 as FQGNSA. CDR3 length: 18 residues. CDR3 in amino acids: CASSLGATSGLRPDTQYF. The CDR3 bases are TGTGCCAGCAGCTTAGGGGCGACTAGCGGCCTCCGTCCGGATACGCAGTATTTT.

This clonotype has just a few counts. This sequence joins TRBV30 and TRBJ1-2, with TRBD1 matching 7 bases. Germline CDR1 is GTSNPN and CDR2 is SVGIG (reference sequence). V lost 2 bases to trimming and J lost 5 bases; unmatched junction nucleotides: 5. The CDR3 is made up of 13 amino acids. The CDR3 is CAWSNGDRYGYTF. CDR3 DNA: TGTGCCTGGAGTAACGGGGACAGATATGGCTACACCTTC.

The chain links TRBV12-3 or TRBV12-4 to TRBJ1-3, with D tentatively TRBD1 (5 bases). V lost 3 bases and J 0 bases, leaving 15 bases between the germline ends. The CDR3 totals 17 residues. The CDR3 region is CASSFHTGTFSGNTIYF. In DNA, the CDR3 is TGTGCCAGCAGTTTCCACACCGGGACTTTCTCTGGAAACACCATATATTTT.

This clonotype occurred a few times. V and J are TRBV9 and TRBJ2-2, with 7 bases lining up with TRBD2. This CDR3 is built from 14 residues. CDR1 is SGDLS and CDR2 is YYNGEE in the germline V gene. V lost 3 bases and J lost 7; bases outside the gene matches: 6. CDR3 nucleotide sequence: TGTGCCAGCAGCGCCGGGACTACAGGCGGGGAGCTGTTTTTT. It codes for CASSAGTTGGELFF.

This chain links TRBV6-1 with TRBJ2-3; D unresolved. With 2 bases removed from V and 4 bases from J, the gap between germline ends came to 7 bases. This CDR3 region has 13 residues. From germline, CDR1 is MNHNS and CDR2 SASEGT. The CDR3 coding sequence is TGTGCCAGCAGTGAAAACAGTCCAGATACGCAGTATTTT. Translation: CASSENSPDTQYF.

The chain combines TRBV6-1 with TRBJ2-5; 8 bases are shared with TRBD2. From germline, CDR1 is MNHNS and CDR2 SASEGT. The CDR3 is 15 residues long. The V gene end was trimmed by 5 bases and the J gene end by 4 bases; junction bases not matched to a gene: 9. The CDR3 DNA reads as TGTGCCAGCAGTACCGGGACTAGTCCTCTAGAGACCCAGTACTTC. It is translated as CASSTGTSPLETQYF.

This chain uses TRBV12-3 or TRBV12-4 with TRBJ2-3; no clear D. CDR3 size: 13 residues. V lost 3 bases and J 5 bases, leaving 9 bases between the germline ends. CDR3 loop: CASSLGTQDTQYF. Written as DNA, the CDR3 is TGTGCCAGCAGTTTGGGTACTCAAGATACGCAGTATTTT.

This clonotype was observed many times. The rearrangement links TRBV16 to TRBJ2-7; TRBD2 might be the D (6 bases). CDR1 is KGHSY and CDR2 is FQNENV in the germline V gene. The CDR3 loop spans 12 amino acids. V was clipped by 3 bases and J by 7 bases, with 10 bases between them. CDR3 sequence: CASSHSSGEQYF. For the CDR3, the DNA is TGTGCCAGCAGCCACAGCAGCGGGGAGCAGTACTTC.

This clonotype was detected many times. The chain employs TRBV7-9 and TRBJ2-1; 8 bases fit TRBD2. Trimming took 3 bases from V and 6 from J; bases not matched to a gene: 10. The germline gives CDR1 SEHNR, CDR2 FQNEAQ (reference sequence). The CDR3 loop spans 16 amino acids. This CDR3 is CASSFPARGALNEQFF. As DNA, the CDR3 is TGTGCCAGCAGCTTCCCAGCGCGGGGGGCCCTCAATGAGCAGTTCTTC.

The rearrangement uses TRBV25-1 and TRBJ2-3, with D perhaps being TRBD1 or TRBD2 (5 bases each). Germline lookup yields CDR1 MGHDK and CDR2 SYGVNS. Trimming cost V 3 bases and J 4 bases, with 11 bases left between them. The CDR3 extends over 14 amino acids. CDR3 in DNA: TGTGCCAGCAGTGAGTCAGGGAGCTCAGATACGCAGTATTTT. It is translated as CASSESGSSDTQYF.